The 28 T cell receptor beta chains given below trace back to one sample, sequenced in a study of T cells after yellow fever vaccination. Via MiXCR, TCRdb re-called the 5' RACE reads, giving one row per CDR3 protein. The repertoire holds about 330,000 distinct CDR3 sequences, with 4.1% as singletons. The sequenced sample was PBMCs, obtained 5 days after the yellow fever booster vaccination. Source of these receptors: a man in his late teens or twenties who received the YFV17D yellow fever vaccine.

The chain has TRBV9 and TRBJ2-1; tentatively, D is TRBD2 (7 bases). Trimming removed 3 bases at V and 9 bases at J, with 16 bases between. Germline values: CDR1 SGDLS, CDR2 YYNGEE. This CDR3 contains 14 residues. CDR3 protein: CASSAVRRGGEQFF. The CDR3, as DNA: TGTGCCAGCAGCGCGGTCCGGAGGGGGGGTGAGCAGTTCTTC.

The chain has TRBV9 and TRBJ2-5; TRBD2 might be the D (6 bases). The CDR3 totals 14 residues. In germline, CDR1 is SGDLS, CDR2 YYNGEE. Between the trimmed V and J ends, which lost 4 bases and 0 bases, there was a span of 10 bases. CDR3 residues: CASSWRGYQETQYF. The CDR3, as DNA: TGTGCCAGCAGCTGGAGGGGATACCAAGAGACCCAGTACTTC.

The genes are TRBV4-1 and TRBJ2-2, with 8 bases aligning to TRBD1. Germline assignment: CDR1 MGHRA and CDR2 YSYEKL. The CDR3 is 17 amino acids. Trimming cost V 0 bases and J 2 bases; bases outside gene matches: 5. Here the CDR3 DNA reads TGCGCCAGCAGCCAAGAAAGGCAGGGGGCTAACACCGGGGAGCTGTTTTTT. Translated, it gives CASSQERQGANTGELFF.

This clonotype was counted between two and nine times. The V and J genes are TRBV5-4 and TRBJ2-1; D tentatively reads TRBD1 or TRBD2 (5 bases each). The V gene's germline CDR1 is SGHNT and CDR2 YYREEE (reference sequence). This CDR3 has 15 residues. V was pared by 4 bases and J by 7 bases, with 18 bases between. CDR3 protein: CASSPGRGVVNEQFF. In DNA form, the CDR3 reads TGTGCCAGCAGCCCGGGACGCGGAGTGGTAAATGAGCAGTTCTTC.

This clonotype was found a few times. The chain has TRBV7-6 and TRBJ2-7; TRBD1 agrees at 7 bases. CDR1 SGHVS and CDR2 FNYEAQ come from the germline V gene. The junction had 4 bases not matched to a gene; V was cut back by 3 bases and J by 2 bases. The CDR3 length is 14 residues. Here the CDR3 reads CASSFSQGAYEQYV. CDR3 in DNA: TGTGCCAGCAGCTTTTCCCAGGGGGCCTACGAGCAGTACGTC.

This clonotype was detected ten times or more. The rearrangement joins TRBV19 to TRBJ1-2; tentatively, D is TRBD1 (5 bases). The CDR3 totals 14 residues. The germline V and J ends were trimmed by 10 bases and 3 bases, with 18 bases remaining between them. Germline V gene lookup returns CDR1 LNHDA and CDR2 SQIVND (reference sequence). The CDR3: CATAVDSGYYGYTF. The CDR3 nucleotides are TGTGCCACCGCGGTTGACTCAGGGTACTATGGCTACACCTTC. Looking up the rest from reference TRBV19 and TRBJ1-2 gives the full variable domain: DGGITQSPKYLFRKEGQNVTLSCEQNLNHDAMYWYRQDPGQGLRLIYYSQIVNDFQKGDIAEGYSVSREKKESFPLTVTSAQKNPTAFYLCATAVDSGYYGYTFGSGTRLTVV.

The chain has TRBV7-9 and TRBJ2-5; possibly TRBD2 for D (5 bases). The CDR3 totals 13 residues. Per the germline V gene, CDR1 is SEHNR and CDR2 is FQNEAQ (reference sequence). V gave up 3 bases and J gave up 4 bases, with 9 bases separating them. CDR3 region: CASSFSRGETQYF. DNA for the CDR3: TGTGCCAGCAGCTTCTCACGGGGAGAGACCCAGTACTTC.

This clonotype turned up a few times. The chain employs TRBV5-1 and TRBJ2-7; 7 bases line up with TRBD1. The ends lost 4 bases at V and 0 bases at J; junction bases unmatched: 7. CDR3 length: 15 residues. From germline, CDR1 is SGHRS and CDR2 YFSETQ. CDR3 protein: CASSAGQVSSYEQYF. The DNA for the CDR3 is TGCGCCAGCAGCGCAGGACAGGTGAGCTCCTACGAGCAGTACTTC.

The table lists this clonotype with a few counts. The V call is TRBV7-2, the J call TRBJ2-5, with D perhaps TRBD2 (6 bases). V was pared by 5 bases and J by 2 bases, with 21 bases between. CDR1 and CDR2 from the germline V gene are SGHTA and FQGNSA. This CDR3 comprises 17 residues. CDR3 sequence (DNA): TGTGCCAGCAGCCAGTCCCATTACGCGGGGAGGCAAGAGACCCAGTACTTC. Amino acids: CASSQSHYAGRQETQYF.

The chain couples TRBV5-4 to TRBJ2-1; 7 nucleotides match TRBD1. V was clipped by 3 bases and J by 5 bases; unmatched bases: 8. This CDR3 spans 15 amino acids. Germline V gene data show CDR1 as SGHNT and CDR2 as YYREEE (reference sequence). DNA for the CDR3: TGTGCCAGCAGCTCGACCGGGACAGAAAACAATGAGCAGTTCTTC. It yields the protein CASSSTGTENNEQFF.

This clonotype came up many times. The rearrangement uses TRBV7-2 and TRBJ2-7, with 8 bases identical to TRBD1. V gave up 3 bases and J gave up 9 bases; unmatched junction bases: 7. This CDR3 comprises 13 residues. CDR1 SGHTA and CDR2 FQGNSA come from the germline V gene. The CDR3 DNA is TGTGCCAGCAGCTTGGGACAGGTATCTCGGCAGTACTTC. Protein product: CASSLGQVSRQYF.

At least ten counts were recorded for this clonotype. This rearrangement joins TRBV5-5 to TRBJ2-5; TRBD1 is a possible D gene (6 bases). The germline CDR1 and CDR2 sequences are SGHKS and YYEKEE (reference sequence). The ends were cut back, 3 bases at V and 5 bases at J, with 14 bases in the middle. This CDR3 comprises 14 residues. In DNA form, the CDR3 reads TGTGCCAGCAGCTCGCAGGGGACCGGGGAGACCCAGTACTTC. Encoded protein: CASSSQGTGETQYF. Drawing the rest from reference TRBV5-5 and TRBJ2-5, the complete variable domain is DAGVTQSPTHLIKTRGQQVTLRCSPISGHKSVSWYQQVLGQGPQFIFQYYEKEERGRGNFPDRFSARQFPNYSSELNVNALLLGDSALYLCASSSQGTGETQYFGPGTRLLVL.

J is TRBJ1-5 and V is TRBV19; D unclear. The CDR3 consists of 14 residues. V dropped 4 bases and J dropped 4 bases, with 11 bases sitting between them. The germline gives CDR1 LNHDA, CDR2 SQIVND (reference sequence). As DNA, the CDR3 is TGTGCCAGTAGTAGGTATGATGGTAATCAGCCCCAGCATTTT. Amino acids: CASSRYDGNQPQHF.

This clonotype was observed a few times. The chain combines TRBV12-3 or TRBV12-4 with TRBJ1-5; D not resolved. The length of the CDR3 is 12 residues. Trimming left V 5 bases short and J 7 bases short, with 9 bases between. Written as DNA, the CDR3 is TGTGCCAGCAGTGGTAGGGTGCAGCCCCAGCATTTT. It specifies CASSGRVQPQHF.

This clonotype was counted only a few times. CDR3 loop: CASSVDRGEAFF. DNA of the CDR3: TGTGCCAGCAGCGTAGACAGGGGTGAAGCTTTCTTT. The rearrangement uses TRBV7-2 and TRBJ1-1, with 8 nucleotides matching TRBD1. Germline V CDR1 and CDR2: SGHTA, FQGNSA. The CDR3 has 12 amino acids. V lost 5 bases, J lost 7 bases, and 3 bases stayed unmatched.

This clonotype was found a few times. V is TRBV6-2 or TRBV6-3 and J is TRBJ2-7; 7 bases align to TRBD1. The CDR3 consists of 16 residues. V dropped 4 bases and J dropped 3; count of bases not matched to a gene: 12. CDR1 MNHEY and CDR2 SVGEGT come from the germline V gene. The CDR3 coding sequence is TGTGCCAGCAGTTCCTTTAAGGGGGACAGCAACTACGAGCAGTACGTC. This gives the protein CASSSFKGDSNYEQYV.

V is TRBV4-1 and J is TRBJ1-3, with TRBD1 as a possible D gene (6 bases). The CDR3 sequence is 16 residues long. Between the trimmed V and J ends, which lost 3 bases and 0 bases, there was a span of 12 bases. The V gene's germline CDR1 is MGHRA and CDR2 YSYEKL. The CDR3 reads CASSQRQAFSGNTIYF. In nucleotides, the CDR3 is TGCGCCAGCAGCCAGAGACAGGCCTTCTCTGGAAACACCATATATTTT.

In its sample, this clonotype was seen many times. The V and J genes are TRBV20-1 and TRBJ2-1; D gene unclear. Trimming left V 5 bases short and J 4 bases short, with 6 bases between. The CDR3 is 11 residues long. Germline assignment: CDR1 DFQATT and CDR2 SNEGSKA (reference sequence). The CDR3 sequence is CSAPEYNEQFF. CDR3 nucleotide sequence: TGCAGTGCTCCTGAGTACAATGAGCAGTTCTTC.

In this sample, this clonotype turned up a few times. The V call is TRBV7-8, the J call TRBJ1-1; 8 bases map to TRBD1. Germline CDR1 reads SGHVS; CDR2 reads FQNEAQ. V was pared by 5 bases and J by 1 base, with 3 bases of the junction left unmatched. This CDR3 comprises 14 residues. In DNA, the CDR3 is TGTGCCAGCAGCCAAGACAGGGGGAACACTGAAGCTTTCTTT. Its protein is CASSQDRGNTEAFF.

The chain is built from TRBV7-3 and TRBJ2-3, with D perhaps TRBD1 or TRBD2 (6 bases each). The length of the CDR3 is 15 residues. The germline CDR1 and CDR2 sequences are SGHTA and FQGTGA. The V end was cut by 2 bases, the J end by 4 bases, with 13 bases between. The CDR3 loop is CASSLGGPMSDTQYF. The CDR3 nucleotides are TGTGCCAGCAGCTTAGGGGGGCCGATGTCAGATACGCAGTATTTT. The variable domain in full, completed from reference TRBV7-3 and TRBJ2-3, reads GAGVSQTPSNKVTEKGKYVELRCDPISGHTALYWYRQSLGQGPEFLIYFQGTGAADDSGLPNDRFFAVRPEGSVSTLKIQRTERGDSAVYLCASSLGGPMSDTQYFGPGTRLTVL.

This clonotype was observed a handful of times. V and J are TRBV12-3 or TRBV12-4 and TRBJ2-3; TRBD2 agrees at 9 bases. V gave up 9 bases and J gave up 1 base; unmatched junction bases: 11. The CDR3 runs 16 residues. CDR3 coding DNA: TGTGCCAGTCTCCGCGGGGGGGAGTTTGGCACAGATACGCAGTATTTT. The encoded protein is CASLRGGEFGTDTQYF.

As DNA, the CDR3 is TGTGCCAGCAGCGGTTATAAGTATCTATACGAGCAGTACGTC. It yields the protein CASSGYKYLYEQYV. The rearrangement links TRBV28 to TRBJ2-7; the D is unclear. Germline V lookup: CDR1 MDHEN, CDR2 SYDVKM. V shed 6 bases and J shed 4 bases, with 16 bases lying between them. This CDR3 is built from 14 residues.

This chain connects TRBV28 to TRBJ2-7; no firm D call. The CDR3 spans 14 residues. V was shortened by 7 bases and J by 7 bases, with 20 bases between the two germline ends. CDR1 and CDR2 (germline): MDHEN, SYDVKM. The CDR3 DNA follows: TGTGCCAGCACTGGAGCCTCTTCTCGAATGGAGCAGTACGTC. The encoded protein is CASTGASSRMEQYV.

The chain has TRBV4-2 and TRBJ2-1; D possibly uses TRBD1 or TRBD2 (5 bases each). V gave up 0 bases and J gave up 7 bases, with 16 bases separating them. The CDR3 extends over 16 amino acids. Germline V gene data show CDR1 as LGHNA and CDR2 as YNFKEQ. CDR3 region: CASSQDTGAYRNEQFF. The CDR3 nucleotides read TGTGCCAGCAGCCAAGACACCGGGGCCTATAGAAATGAGCAGTTCTTC.

The CDR3 is CSARRGIDTQYF. In nucleotides, the CDR3 is TGCAGTGCTAGGCGGGGGATAGATACGCAGTATTTT. This chain links TRBV20-1 with TRBJ2-3; 7 bases are a match to TRBD2. Trimming at V came to 3 bases and at J to 5 bases, leaving 2 bases not matched to a gene. Germline-derived CDR1 and CDR2 are DFQATT and SNEGSKA (reference sequence). The CDR3 runs 12 residues.

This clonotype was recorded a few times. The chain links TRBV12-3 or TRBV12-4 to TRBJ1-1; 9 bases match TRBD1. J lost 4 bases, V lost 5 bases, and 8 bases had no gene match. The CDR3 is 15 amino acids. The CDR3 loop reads CASSPGTGRITEAFF. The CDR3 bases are TGTGCCAGCAGTCCAGGGACAGGGAGGATCACTGAAGCTTTCTTT.

The CDR3 DNA reads TGCGCCAGCAGCCAAGGAACCGGGGCCTCGGCCTACGAGCAGTACTTC. This gives the protein CASSQGTGASAYEQYF. The rearrangement links TRBV4-1 to TRBJ2-7; D tentatively reads TRBD1 or TRBD2 (5 bases each). Germline V gene lookup returns CDR1 MGHRA and CDR2 YSYEKL. V was cut by 1 base and J by 2 bases, with 15 bases left in between. This CDR3 comprises 16 residues.

The CDR3 region is CASSLERAQPQHF. The DNA for the CDR3 is TGTGCCAGCAGTTTAGAACGAGCTCAGCCCCAGCATTTT. The chain links TRBV12-3 or TRBV12-4 to TRBJ1-5; unclear D gene. V dropped 1 base and J dropped 6 bases, with 7 bases sitting between them. CDR3 length: 13 amino acids.